The clone carrying this TCR beta chain was counted between two and nine times. Profiling relied on immunoSEQ multiplex PCR, and the TCRdb table lists in-frame clones only, not all of them. This sample has more than 85,000 clones, with over 70% found just once. This sample is part of a study of blood T cell repertoires in COVID-19. For the study at large: Acute and convalescent COVID-19 specimens originated in the United States, Italy and Spain. The cDNA or gDNA used as material had been derived from T cells, B-cell-depleted T cells, or PBMCs.

The sequence derives from a human donor in a cohort sampled during active or convalescent COVID-19. The material sequenced was peripheral blood.

CDR3 residues: CASSPPSGLNTGELFF. CDR3 nucleotides: TGTGCCAGCTCACCACCTAGCGGGCTGAACACCGGGGAGCTGTTTTTT. The chain couples TRBV18 to TRBJ2-2; 7 positions agree with TRBD2. The CDR3 covers 16 residues. Germline CDR1 and CDR2: KGHSH and LQKENI. The V gene end was trimmed by 0 bases and the J gene end by 1 base; junction bases not matched to a gene: 2.